Included here is one T cell receptor beta chain sequence, with context. Antigen unknown. The sample belongs to a study of T cells in Graves' hyperthyroidism and ophthalmopathy. Points from the study as a whole: The model identified upcoming ophthalmopathy a median approximately 6.5 months ahead of onset. Blood also contained most expanded thyroid clonotypes above 0.001.

It was RNA transcripts that yielded the amplified TCR beta CDR3 regions. The study used the HTBI primer set for a first-round RT-PCR of the TCR CDR3. Each CDR3 protein is one row after TCRdb ran MiXCR on the multiplex PCR reads. Of approximately 710,000 distinct CDR3 sequences listed, approximately 15% are singletons. The length of the CDR3 is 15 residues. Trimming took off 2 bases at V and 0 bases at J, with 8 bases between the two ends. CDR1 and CDR2 (germline): SEHNR, FQNEAQ (reference sequence). The rearrangement joins TRBV7-9 to TRBJ2-1; D not resolved. Sequencing used blood. This TCR was sampled from a man aged 50 to 59 with Graves' hyperthyroidism. The CDR3 nucleotides read TGTGCCAGCAGCTTAATACGGAGCTCCTACAATGAGCAGTTCTTC. Its translation: CASSLIRSSYNEQFF.